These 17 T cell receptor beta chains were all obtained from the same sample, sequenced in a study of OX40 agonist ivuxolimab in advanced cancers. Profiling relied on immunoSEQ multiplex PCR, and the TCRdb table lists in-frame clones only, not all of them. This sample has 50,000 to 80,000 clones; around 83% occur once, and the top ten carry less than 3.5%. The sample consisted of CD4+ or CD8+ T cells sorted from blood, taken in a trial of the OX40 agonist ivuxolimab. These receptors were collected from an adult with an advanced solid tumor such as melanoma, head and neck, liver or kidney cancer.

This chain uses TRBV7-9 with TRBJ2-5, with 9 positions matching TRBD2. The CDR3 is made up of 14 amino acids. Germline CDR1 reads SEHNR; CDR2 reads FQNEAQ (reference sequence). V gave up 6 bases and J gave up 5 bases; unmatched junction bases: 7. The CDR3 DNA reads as TGTGCCAGCAGGCCGGGACTAGCAGGCGAGACCCAGTACTTC. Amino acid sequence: CASRPGLAGETQYF.

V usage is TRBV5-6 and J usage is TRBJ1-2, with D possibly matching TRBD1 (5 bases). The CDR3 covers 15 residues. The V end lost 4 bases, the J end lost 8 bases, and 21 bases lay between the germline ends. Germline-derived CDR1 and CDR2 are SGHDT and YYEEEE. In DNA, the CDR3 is TGTGCCAGCAGCCCCTCTCCGGGCAGGGCGGGCGGCTACACCTTC. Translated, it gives CASSPSPGRAGGYTF.

The CDR3: CASSLGWVYTF. The CDR3 DNA reads as TGTGCCAGCAGCTTAGGGTGGGTCTACACCTTC. V and J are TRBV7-2 and TRBJ1-2, with D uncertain. V lost 1 base and J lost 10, with 7 bases in between. The CDR3 loop spans 11 amino acids. The germline gives CDR1 SGHTA, CDR2 FQGNSA.

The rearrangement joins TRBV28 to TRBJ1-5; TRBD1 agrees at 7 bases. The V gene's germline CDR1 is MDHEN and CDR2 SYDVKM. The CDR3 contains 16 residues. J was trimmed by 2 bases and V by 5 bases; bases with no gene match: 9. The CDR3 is CASSVGNRGGNQPQHF. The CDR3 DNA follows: TGTGCCAGCAGTGTGGGAAACAGGGGAGGCAATCAGCCCCAGCATTTT.

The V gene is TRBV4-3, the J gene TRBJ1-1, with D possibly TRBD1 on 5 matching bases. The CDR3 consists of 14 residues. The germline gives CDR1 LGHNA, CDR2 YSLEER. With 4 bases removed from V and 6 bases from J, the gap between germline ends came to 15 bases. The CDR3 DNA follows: TGCGCCAGCAGCCCGAAGCAGGGTCGGGCTGAAGCTTTCTTT. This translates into CASSPKQGRAEAFF.

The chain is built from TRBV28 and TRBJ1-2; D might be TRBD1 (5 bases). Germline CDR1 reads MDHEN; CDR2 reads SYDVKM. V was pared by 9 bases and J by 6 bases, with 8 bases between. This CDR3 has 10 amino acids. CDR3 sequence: CASGANGYTF. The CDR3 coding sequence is TGTGCCAGTGGGGCGAATGGCTACACCTTC.

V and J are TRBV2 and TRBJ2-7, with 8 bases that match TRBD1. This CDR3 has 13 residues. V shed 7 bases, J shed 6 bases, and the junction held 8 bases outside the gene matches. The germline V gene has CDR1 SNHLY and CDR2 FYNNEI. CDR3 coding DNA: TGTGCCAGCAAACCGGACAGGGTGGGCGAGCAGTACTTC. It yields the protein CASKPDRVGEQYF.

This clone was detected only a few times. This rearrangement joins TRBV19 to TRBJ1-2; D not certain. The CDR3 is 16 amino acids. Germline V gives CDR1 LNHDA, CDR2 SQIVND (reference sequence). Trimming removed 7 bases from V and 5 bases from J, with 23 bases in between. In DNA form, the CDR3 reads TGTGCCAGTACGGAAGAGTCTGCAACAGAGTATTATGGCTACACCTTC. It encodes CASTEESATEYYGYTF.

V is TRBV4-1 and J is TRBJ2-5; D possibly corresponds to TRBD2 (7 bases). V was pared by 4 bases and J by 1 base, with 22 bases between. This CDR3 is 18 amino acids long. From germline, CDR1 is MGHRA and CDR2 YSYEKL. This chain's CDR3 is CASSRGGLAGPFQETQYF. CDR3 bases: TGCGCCAGCAGCCGGGGGGGGCTGGCGGGCCCCTTCCAAGAGACCCAGTACTTC.

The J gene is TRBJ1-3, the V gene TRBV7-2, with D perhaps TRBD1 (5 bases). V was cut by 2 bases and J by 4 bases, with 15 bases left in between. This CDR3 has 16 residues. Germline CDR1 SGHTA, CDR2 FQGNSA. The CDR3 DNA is TGTGCCAGCAGCTTACGAGGGACCGTTGGAGGAAACACCATATATTTT. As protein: CASSLRGTVGGNTIYF.

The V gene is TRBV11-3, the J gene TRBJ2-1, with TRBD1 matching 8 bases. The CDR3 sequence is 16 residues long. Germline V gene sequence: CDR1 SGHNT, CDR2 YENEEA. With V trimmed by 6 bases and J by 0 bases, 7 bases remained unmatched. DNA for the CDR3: TGTGCCAGCAGTCCAGGGGGCTCAAGCTCCTACAATGAGCAGTTCTTC. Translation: CASSPGGSSSYNEQFF.

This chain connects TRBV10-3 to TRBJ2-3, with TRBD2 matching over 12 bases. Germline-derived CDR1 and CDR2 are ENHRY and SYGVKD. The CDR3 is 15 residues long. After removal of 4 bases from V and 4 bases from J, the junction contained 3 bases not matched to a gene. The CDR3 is CAISAPSGRADTQYF. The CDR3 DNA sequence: TGTGCCATCAGTGCCCCTAGCGGGAGGGCAGATACGCAGTATTTT.

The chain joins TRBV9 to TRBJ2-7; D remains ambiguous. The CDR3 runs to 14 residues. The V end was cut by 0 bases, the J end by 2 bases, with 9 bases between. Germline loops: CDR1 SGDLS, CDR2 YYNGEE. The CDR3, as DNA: TGTGCCAGCAGCGTAGCTTGGCAGGCCTACGAGCAGTACTTC. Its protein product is CASSVAWQAYEQYF.

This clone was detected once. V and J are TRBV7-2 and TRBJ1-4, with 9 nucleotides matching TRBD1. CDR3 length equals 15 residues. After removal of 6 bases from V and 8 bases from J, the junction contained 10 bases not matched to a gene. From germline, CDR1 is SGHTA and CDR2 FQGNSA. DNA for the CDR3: TGTGCCAGCAGTACGGGACAGGGCCCGAGGGAAAAACTGTTTTTT. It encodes CASSTGQGPREKLFF.

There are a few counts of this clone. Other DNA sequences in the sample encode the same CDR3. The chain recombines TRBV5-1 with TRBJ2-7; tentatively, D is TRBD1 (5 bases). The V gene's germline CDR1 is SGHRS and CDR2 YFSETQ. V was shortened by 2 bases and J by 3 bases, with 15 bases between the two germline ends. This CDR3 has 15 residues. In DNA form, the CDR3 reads TGCGCCAGCAGCTTAACAGGAGAGCGAAACTACGAGCAGTACTTC. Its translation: CASSLTGERNYEQYF. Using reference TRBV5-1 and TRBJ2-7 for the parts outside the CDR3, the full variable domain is KAGVTQTPRYLIKTRGQQVTLSCSPISGHRSVSWYQQTPGQGLQFLFEYFSETQRNKGNFPGRFSGRQFSNSRSEMNVSTLELGDSALYLCASSLTGERNYEQYFGPGTRLTVT.

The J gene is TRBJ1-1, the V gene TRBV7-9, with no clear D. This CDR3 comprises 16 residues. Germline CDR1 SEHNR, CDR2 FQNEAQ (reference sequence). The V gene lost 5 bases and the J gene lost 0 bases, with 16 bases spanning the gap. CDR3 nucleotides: TGTGCCAGCAGCCCCGCCGGAGTACTCATGAACACTGAAGCTTTCTTT. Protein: CASSPAGVLMNTEAFF. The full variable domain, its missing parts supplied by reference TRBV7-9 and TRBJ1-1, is DTGVSQNPRHKITKRGQNVTFRCDPISEHNRLYWYRQTLGQGPEFLTYFQNEAQLEKSRLLSDRFSAERPKGSFSTLEIQRTEQGDSAMYLCASSPAGVLMNTEAFFGQGTRLTVV.

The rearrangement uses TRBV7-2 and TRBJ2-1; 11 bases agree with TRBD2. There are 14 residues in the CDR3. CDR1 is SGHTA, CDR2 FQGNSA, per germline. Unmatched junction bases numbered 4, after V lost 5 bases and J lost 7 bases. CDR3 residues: CASSTSGSSNEQFF. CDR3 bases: TGTGCCAGCAGCACTAGCGGGAGTTCAAATGAGCAGTTCTTC.